This T cell receptor beta chain is drawn from a study of cytomegalovirus exposure and HLA in healthy donors. This clone was detected a few times. No antigen is known for it. Study-level points and caveats: Published work reported that the classifier diagnosed cytomegalovirus status with high specificity and sensitivity. A prior analysis recorded that most TCR beta V segments were productive about 87% or about 30% of the time. Cytomegalovirus association was assigned to about 150 TCR beta chains.

Nominal health characterized the donors when sampled, though unrecorded immune exposures were likely. After removal of 4 bases from V and 8 bases from J, the junction contained 6 bases not matched to a gene. In germline, CDR1 is SGHTA, CDR2 FQGNSA. The CDR3 length is 14 residues. Researchers ran the PCR with 60 Vbeta and 13 Jbeta primers. Assay: immunoSEQ multiplex PCR; the TCRdb copy retains only in-frame clones and omits some. Of 140,000 to 150,000 clones listed, roughly three quarters are singletons. The rearrangement joins TRBV7-2 to TRBJ1-4, with TRBD1 matching over 8 bases. Sequencing was carried out using PBMCs. This sequence originates from a man aged 55-75 years in good health and CMV-seronegative. CDR3 sequence: CASSWDRFDEKLFF. In nucleotides, the CDR3 is TGTGCCAGCAGCTGGGACAGGTTCGACGAAAAACTGTTTTTT.